The 16 T cell receptor beta chains reported below all come from one sample, sequenced in a study of siplizumab effects on memory and regulatory T cells. Only in-frame clones appear in the TCRdb table, and some are missing; sequencing was by immunoSEQ multiplex PCR. Of just over 60,000 clones in the sample, approximately 79% were seen once. Material: memory CD4+ T cells sorted from blood. The receptors shown here come from a human donor in good health.

This chain connects TRBV19 to TRBJ2-2; 10 bases are shared with TRBD1. Germline V CDR1 and CDR2: LNHDA, SQIVND (reference sequence). The V gene end was trimmed by 9 bases and the J gene end by 4 bases; junction bases not matched to a gene: 2. The CDR3 contains 13 residues. The DNA for the CDR3 is TGTGCCAGCCGGGACAGGGGCACCGGGGAGCTGTTTTTT. Its translation: CASRDRGTGELFF.

The rearrangement uses TRBV5-1 and TRBJ2-3; D is possibly TRBD1 (5 bases). Trimming cost V 4 bases and J 4 bases, with 19 bases left between them. This CDR3 contains 16 residues. CDR1 is SGHRS and CDR2 is YFSETQ in the germline V gene. This CDR3 is CASSPQADRPADTQYF. Written as DNA, the CDR3 is TGCGCCAGCAGCCCACAGGCGGATCGTCCCGCAGATACGCAGTATTTT. The complete variable domain, with remaining parts taken from reference TRBV5-1 and TRBJ2-3, reads KAGVTQTPRYLIKTRGQQVTLSCSPISGHRSVSWYQQTPGQGLQFLFEYFSETQRNKGNFPGRFSGRQFSNSRSEMNVSTLELGDSALYLCASSPQADRPADTQYFGPGTRLTVL.

The chain recombines TRBV7-9 with TRBJ1-4, with D maybe TRBD1 (6 bases). V lost 1 base, J lost 0 bases, and 12 bases lay in between. There are 17 residues in the CDR3. Germline V gene data show CDR1 as SEHNR and CDR2 as FQNEAQ (reference sequence). The CDR3 DNA reads TGTGCCAGCAGCTTAGGGGAGGGGGATCCAACTAATGAAAAACTGTTTTTT. Translation gives CASSLGEGDPTNEKLFF.

The CDR3 spells CASSSRTSGGTDTQYF. CDR3 DNA: TGTGCCAGCAGCTCCAGGACTAGCGGGGGCACAGATACGCAGTATTTT. V and J are TRBV11-2 and TRBJ2-3; 12 bases are a match to TRBD2. CDR1 and CDR2 (germline): SGHAT, FQNNGV. The CDR3 is 16 residues long. V was clipped by 4 bases and J by 1 base; unmatched bases: 3.

V usage is TRBV27 and J usage is TRBJ2-3; TRBD1 aligns across 8 bases. Looked up from germline, CDR1 is MNHEY and CDR2 is SMNVEV (reference sequence). The CDR3 has 14 amino acids. Unmatched junction bases numbered 7, after V lost 10 bases and J lost 1 base. CDR3 region: CATGDRRRTDTQYF. As DNA, the CDR3 is TGTGCCACTGGGGACAGGCGACGCACAGATACGCAGTATTTT.

The CDR3 coding sequence is TGTGCCAGCAGTGAAGCGGGACAGGTTAGAGGTGCCGAAGCTTTCTTT. This gives the protein CASSEAGQVRGAEAFF. The V call is TRBV2, the J call TRBJ1-1; 8 bases are shared with TRBD1. The CDR3 contains 16 residues. Trimming cost V 0 bases and J 8 bases; bases outside gene matches: 11. CDR1 is SNHLY, CDR2 FYNNEI, per germline.

The genes are TRBV9 and TRBJ2-1, with unresolved D. Trimming stripped 5 bases from V and 8 bases from J, with 23 bases between. The CDR3 loop spans 16 amino acids. Per germline, CDR1 SGDLS and CDR2 YYNGEE. The CDR3 sequence: CASSPWWSSRGDEQFF. The DNA for the CDR3 is TGTGCCAGCAGTCCCTGGTGGTCTAGTCGTGGGGATGAGCAGTTCTTC.

This chain connects TRBV4-1 to TRBJ1-2; D possibly corresponds to TRBD1 (6 bases). The ends were cut back, 1 base at V and 9 bases at J, with 18 bases in the middle. The CDR3 has 15 residues. Germline CDR1 and CDR2: MGHRA and YSYEKL. CDR3 sequence (DNA): TGCGCCAGCAGCCAAGGAATCCCTCAGGGGTATAGCTACACCTTC. Its protein is CASSQGIPQGYSYTF.

This sequence joins TRBV27 and TRBJ2-3; D may be TRBD2 (6 bases). V lost 3 bases and J 4 bases, leaving 8 bases between the germline ends. Germline V gene lookup returns CDR1 MNHEY and CDR2 SMNVEV (reference sequence). The CDR3 is 13 amino acids. CDR3 region: CASSFWGADTQYF. CDR3 bases: TGTGCCAGCAGTTTCTGGGGGGCAGATACGCAGTATTTT.

This clone was counted a single time. This chain connects TRBV7-3 to TRBJ1-3, with D perhaps TRBD1 (5 bases). The CDR3 contains 19 residues. With 6 bases removed from V and 6 bases from J, the gap between germline ends came to 30 bases. Looked up from germline, CDR1 is SGHTA and CDR2 is FQGTGA. This CDR3 reads CASRLVPRGQTLIQNTIYF. CDR3 in DNA: TGTGCCAGCAGATTAGTTCCCCGGGGCCAAACTTTAATCCAAAACACCATATATTTT.

This clone turned up a few times. CDR3: CASSDLLGNNEQFF. CDR3 sequence (DNA): TGTGCCAGCAGTGATTTACTAGGAAACAATGAGCAGTTCTTC. V and J are TRBV6-1 and TRBJ2-1, with D possibly being TRBD2 (5 bases). From germline, CDR1 is MNHNS and CDR2 SASEGT. Trimming left V 3 bases short and J 5 bases short, with 11 bases between. The CDR3 is made up of 14 amino acids.

This chain joins TRBV19 and TRBJ2-6; 8 positions agree with TRBD2. V dropped 3 bases and J dropped 2; count of bases not matched to a gene: 6. The CDR3 spans 17 residues. CDR1 and CDR2 (germline): LNHDA, SQIVND (reference sequence). In DNA form, the CDR3 reads TGTGCCAGTAGTATGAGTCGGGGGGGCCCTGGGGCCAACGTCCTGACTTTC. Translated: CASSMSRGGPGANVLTF. The full variable domain, with the rest looked up from reference TRBV19 and TRBJ2-6, is DGGITQSPKYLFRKEGQNVTLSCEQNLNHDAMYWYRQDPGQGLRLIYYSQIVNDFQKGDIAEGYSVSREKKESFPLTVTSAQKNPTAFYLCASSMSRGGPGANVLTFGAGSRLTVL.

The chain is built from TRBV5-5 and TRBJ1-2, with D possibly matching TRBD1 (5 bases). Germline loops: CDR1 SGHKS, CDR2 YYEKEE (reference sequence). The CDR3 runs 15 residues. V lost 4 bases, J lost 0 bases, and 13 bases lay in between. The CDR3 here is CASSALGDPNYGYTF. DNA of the CDR3: TGTGCCAGCAGCGCGCTCGGGGACCCTAACTATGGCTACACCTTC.

This clone appeared a few times. V is TRBV6-1 and J is TRBJ1-6; the D gene is possibly TRBD1 (5 bases). CDR3 length: 13 amino acids. Germline lookup yields CDR1 MNHNS and CDR2 SASEGT. Deletions cut 5 bases from V and 9 bases from J, with 11 bases between. The CDR3 loop reads CASSYLRGSPLHF. The CDR3 DNA follows: TGTGCCAGCAGTTATCTGAGGGGTTCACCCCTCCACTTT.

The V gene is TRBV6-5, the J gene TRBJ1-2, with unresolved D. The germline V gene encodes CDR1 MNHEY and CDR2 SVGAGI. The CDR3 consists of 14 residues. Trimming pared 7 bases from V and 2 bases from J, leaving 14 bases between. The CDR3 loop reads CASNKGSPNYGYTF. The CDR3 DNA is TGTGCCAGCAATAAGGGTTCGCCCAACTATGGCTACACCTTC.

The chain joins TRBV5-1 to TRBJ1-5, with unresolved D. The length of the CDR3 is 14 residues. Germline assignment: CDR1 SGHRS and CDR2 YFSETQ. V lost 0 bases and J lost 3, with 7 bases in between. CDR3 loop: CASSLDGYNQPQHF. CDR3 DNA: TGCGCCAGCAGCTTGGACGGCTACAATCAGCCCCAGCATTTT.